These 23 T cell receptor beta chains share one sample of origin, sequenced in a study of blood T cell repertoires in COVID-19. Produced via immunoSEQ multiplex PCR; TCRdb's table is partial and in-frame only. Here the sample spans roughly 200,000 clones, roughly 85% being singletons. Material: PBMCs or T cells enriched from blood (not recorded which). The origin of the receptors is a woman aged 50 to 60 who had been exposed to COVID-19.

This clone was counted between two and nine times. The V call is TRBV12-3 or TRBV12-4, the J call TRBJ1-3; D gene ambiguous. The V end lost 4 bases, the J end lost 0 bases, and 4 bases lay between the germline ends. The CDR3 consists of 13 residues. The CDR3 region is CASSSSSGNTIYF. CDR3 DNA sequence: TGTGCCAGCAGTTCGAGCTCTGGAAACACCATATATTTT.

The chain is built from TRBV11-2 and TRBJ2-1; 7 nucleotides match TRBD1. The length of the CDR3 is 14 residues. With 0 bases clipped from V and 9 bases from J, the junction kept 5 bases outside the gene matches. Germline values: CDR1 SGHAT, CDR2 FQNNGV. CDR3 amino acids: CASSLDRGPGEQFF. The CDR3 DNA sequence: TGTGCCAGCAGCTTAGATAGGGGGCCCGGTGAGCAGTTCTTC.

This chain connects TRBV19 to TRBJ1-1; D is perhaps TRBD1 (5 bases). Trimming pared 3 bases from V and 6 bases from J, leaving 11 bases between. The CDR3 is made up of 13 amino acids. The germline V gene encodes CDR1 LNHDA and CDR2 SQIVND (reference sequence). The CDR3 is CASSIVAGAEAFF. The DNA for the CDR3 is TGTGCCAGTAGTATCGTAGCGGGGGCTGAAGCTTTCTTT.

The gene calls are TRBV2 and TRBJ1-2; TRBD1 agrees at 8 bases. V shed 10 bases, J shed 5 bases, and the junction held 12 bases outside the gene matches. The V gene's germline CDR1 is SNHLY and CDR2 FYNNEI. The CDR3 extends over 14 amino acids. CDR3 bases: TGTGCCATCCTCTTGGGACAGGAGCCTTATGGCTACACCTTC. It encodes CAILLGQEPYGYTF.

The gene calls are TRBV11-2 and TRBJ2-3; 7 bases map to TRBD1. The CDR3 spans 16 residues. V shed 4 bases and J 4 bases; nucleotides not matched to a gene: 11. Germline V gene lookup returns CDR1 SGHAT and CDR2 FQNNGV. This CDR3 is CASSSHRTGSADTQYF. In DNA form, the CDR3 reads TGTGCCAGCAGCTCCCATAGGACAGGTTCAGCAGATACGCAGTATTTT.

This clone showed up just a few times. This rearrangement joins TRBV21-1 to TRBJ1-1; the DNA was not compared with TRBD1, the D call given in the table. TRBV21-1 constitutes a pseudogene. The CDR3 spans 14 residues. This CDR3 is CASSKDRGHTEAFF. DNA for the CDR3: TGTGCCAGCAGCAAAGACAGGGGGCACACTGAAGCTTTCTTT.

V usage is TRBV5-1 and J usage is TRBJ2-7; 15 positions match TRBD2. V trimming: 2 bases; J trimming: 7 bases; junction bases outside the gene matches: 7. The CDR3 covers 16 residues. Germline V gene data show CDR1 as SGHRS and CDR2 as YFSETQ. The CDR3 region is CASSLGTSGGQEEQYF. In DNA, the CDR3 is TGCGCCAGCAGCTTAGGGACTAGCGGGGGGCAGGAGGAGCAGTACTTC.

CDR3 in amino acids: CASSPLRETEAFF. The CDR3 DNA reads as TGTGCCAGCAGCCCCCTGCGGGAGACTGAAGCTTTCTTT. This rearrangement joins TRBV7-9 to TRBJ1-1; no firm D call. CDR1 is SEHNR, CDR2 FQNEAQ, per germline (reference sequence). This CDR3 is built from 13 residues. V lost 5 bases, J lost 5 bases, and 12 bases lay in between. Full variable domain (rest looked up from reference TRBV7-9 and TRBJ1-1): DTGVSQNPRHKITKRGQNVTFRCDPISEHNRLYWYRQTLGQGPEFLTYFQNEAQLEKSRLLSDRFSAERPKGSFSTLEIQRTEQGDSAMYLCASSPLRETEAFFGQGTRLTVV.

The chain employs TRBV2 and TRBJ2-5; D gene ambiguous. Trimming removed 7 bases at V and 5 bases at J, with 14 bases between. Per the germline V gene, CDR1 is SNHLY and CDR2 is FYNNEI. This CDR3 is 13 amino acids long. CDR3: CASIQTVEETQYF. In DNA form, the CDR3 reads TGTGCCAGCATACAGACCGTAGAGGAGACCCAGTACTTC.

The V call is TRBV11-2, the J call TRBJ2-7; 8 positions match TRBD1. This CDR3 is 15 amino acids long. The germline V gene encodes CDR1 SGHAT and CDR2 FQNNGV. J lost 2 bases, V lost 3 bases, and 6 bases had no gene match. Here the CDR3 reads CASSLTGAMTYEQYF. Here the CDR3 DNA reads TGTGCCAGCAGCTTGACAGGGGCTATGACCTACGAGCAGTACTTC. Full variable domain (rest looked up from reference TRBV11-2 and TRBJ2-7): EAGVAQSPRYKIIEKRQSVAFWCNPISGHATLYWYQQILGQGPKLLIQFQNNGVVDDSQLPKDRFSAERLKGVDSTLKIQPAKLEDSAVYLCASSLTGAMTYEQYFGPGTRLTVT.

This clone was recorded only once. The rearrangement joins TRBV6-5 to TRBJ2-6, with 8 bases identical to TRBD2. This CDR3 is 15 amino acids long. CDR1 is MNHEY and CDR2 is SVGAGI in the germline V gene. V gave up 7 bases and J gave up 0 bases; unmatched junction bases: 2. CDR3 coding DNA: TGTGCCAGCACCCGGGGGGGCTCTGGGGCCAACGTCCTGACTTTC. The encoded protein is CASTRGGSGANVLTF.

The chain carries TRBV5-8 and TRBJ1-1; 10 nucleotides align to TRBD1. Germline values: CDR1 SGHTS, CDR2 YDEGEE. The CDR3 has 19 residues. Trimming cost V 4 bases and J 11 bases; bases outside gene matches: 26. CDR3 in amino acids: CASSRQPTYSPDRGQYAFF. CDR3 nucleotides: TGTGCCAGCAGCCGGCAACCAACCTACTCTCCTGACAGGGGGCAATATGCTTTCTTT.

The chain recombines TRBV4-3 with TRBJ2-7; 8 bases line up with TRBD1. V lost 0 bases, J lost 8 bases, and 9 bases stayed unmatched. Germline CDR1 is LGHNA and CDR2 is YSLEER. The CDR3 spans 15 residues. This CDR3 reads CASSQDHPQGGKQYF. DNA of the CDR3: TGCGCCAGCAGCCAAGACCACCCACAGGGGGGAAAGCAGTACTTC.

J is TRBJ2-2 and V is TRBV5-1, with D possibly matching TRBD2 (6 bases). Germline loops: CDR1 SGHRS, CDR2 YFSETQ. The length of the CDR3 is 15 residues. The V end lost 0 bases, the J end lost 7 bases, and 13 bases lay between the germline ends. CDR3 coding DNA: TGCGCCAGCAGCTTGGAGGGACTCAGCAACGGGGAGCTGTTTTTT. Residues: CASSLEGLSNGELFF.

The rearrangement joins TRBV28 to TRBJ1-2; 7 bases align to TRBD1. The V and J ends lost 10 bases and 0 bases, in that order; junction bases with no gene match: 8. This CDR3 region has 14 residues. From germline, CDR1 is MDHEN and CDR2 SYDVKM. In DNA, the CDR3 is TGTGCCACCGGGGGGGGACAGCCTAACTATGGCTACACCTTC. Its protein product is CATGGGQPNYGYTF.

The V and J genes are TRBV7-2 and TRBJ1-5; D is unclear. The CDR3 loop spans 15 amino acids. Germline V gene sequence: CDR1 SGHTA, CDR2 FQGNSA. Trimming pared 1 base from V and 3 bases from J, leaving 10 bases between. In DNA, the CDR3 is TGTGCCAGCAGCTTAGGGTCAGGCAACAATCAGCCCCAGCATTTT. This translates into CASSLGSGNNQPQHF.

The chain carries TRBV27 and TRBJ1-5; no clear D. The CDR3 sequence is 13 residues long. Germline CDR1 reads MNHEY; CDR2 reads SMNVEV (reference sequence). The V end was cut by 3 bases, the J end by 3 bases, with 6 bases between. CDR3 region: CASSFGYNQPQHF. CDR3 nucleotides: TGTGCCAGCAGTTTCGGTTACAATCAGCCCCAGCATTTT.

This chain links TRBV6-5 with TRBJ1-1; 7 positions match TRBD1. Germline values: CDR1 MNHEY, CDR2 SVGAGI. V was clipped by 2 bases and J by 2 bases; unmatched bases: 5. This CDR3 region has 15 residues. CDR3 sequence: CASSYLPGGNTEAFF. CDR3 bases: TGTGCCAGCAGTTACCTGCCAGGGGGAAACACTGAAGCTTTCTTT.

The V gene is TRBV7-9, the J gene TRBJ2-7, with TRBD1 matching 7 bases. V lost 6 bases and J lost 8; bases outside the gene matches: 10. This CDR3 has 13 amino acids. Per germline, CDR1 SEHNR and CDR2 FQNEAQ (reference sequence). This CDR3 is CASSLGQPPKQYF. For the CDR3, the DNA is TGTGCCAGCAGTTTGGGACAGCCACCCAAGCAGTACTTC.

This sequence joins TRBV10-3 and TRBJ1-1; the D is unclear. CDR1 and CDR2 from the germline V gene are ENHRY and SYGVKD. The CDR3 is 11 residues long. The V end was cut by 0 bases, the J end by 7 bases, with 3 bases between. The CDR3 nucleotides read TGTGCCATCAGTGAGTCGAGTGAAGCTTTCTTT. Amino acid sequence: CAISESSEAFF.

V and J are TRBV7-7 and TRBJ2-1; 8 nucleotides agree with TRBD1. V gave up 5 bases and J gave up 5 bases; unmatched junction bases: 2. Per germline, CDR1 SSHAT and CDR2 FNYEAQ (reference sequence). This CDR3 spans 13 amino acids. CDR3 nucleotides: TGTGCCAGCAGCCTGGACAGGGACAATGAGCAGTTCTTC. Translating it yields CASSLDRDNEQFF.

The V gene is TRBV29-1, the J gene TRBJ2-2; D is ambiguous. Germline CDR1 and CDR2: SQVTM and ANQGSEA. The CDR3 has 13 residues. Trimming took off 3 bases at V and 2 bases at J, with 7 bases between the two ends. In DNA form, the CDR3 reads TGCAGCGTTGACCCCTATAACACCGGGGAGCTGTTTTTT. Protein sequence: CSVDPYNTGELFF.

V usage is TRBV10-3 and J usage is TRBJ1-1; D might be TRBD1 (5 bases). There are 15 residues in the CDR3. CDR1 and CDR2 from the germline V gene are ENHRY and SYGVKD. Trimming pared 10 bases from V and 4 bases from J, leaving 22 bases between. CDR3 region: CATGGDGAGVTEAFF. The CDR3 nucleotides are TGTGCCACGGGGGGGGACGGTGCTGGAGTCACTGAAGCTTTCTTT.